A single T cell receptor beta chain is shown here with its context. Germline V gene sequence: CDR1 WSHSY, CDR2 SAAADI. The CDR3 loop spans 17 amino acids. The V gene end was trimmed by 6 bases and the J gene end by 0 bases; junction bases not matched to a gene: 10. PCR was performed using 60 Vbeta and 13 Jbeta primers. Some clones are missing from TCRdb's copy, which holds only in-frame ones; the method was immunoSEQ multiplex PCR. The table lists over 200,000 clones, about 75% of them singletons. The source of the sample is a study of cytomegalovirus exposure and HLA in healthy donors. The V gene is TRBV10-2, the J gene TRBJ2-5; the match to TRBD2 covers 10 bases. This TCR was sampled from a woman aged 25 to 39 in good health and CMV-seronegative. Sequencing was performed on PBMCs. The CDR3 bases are TGCGCCAGCAGCGACCCTAGCGGGGGATTGTACCAAGAGACCCAGTACTTC. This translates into CASSDPSGGLYQETQYF.